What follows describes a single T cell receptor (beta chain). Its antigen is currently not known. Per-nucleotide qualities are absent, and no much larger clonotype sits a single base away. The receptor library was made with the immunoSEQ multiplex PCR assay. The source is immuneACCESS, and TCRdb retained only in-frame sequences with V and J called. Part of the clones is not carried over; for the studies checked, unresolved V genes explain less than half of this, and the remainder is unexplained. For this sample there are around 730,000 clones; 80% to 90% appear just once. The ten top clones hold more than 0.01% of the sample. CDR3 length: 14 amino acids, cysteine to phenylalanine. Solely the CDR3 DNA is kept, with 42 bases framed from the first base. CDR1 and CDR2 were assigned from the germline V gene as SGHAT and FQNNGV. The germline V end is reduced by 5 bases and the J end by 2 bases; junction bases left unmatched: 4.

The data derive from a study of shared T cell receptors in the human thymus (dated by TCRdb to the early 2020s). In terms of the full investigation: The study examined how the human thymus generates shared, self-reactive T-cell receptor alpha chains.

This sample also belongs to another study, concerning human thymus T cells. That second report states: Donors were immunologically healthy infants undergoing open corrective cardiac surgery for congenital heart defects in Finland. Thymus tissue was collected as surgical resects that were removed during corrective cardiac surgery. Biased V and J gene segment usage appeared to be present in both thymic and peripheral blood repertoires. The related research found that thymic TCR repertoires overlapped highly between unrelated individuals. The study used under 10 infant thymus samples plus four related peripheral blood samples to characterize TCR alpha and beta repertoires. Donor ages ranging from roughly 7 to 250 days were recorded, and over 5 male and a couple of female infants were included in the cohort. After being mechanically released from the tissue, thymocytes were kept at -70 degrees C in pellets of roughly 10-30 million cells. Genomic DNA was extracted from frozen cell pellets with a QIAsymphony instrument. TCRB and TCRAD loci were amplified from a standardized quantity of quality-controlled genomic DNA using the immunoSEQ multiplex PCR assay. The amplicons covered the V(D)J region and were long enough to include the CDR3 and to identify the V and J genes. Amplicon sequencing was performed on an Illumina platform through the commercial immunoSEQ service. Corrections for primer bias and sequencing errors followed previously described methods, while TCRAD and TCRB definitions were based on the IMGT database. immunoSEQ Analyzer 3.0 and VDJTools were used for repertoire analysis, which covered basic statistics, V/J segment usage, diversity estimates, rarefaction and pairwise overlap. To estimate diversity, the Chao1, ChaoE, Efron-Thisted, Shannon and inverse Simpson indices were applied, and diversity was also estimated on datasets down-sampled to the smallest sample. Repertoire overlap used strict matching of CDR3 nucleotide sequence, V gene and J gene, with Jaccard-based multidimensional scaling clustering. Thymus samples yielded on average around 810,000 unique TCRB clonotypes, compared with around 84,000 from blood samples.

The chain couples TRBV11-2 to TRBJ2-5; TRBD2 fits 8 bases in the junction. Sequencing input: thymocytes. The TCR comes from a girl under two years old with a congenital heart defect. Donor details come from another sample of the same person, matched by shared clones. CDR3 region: CASSRIAGQETQYF. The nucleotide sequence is TGTGCCAGCAGCCGGATAGCGGGGCAAGAGACCCAGTACTTC.